These 18 T cell receptor beta chains originate from one sample sequenced in a study of Graves' ophthalmopathy and Graves' hyperthyroidism. RNA transcripts were the template, and TCR beta CDR3 regions were amplified from them. An opening RT-PCR round employed HTBI primers and preceded a second-round multiplex PCR. TCRdb passed the multiplex PCR reads through MiXCR, listing each CDR3 protein once. Counted here are about 1.2 million distinct CDR3 sequences, about two fifths occurring once; the ten biggest clones make up around 10%. The specimen was peripheral blood or thyroid tissue (not recorded which). These receptors were collected from an adult man with Graves' hyperthyroidism.

A note on this clonotype: A read error may explain this, as a much larger clone is one base away. The chain employs TRBV19 and TRBJ1-5, with 8 bases fitting TRBD1. There are 13 residues in the CDR3. Trimming cost V 8 bases and J 6 bases; bases outside gene matches: 6. Germline CDR1 reads LNHDA; CDR2 reads SQIVND (reference sequence). CDR3 amino acids: CASGNTGGQPQHF. The CDR3 region has the DNA TGTGCCAGTGGAAATACAGGGGGTCAGCCCCAGCATTTT.

The J gene is TRBJ1-5, the V gene TRBV7-2, with no clear D. The CDR3 consists of 10 residues. V lost 4 bases and J 14 bases, leaving 9 bases between the germline ends. The germline CDR1 and CDR2 sequences are SGHTA and FQGNSA. The DNA for the CDR3 is TGTGCCAGCAGCTCCTACTACGAGCATTTT. Translation: CASSSYYEHF.

With respect to this clonotype: Likely a read error: the CDR3 ends without its conserved phenylalanine or tryptophan. It is unclear where the CDR3 begins or ends on the DNA, so no DNA is shown, and the CDR3 is as TCRdb lists it. This sequence joins TRBV25-1 and TRBJ1-1. Germline V gene lookup returns CDR1 MGHDK and CDR2 SYGVNS. The CDR3 sequence runs 11 residues, both termini included. CDR3 loop: CASSEGLTDFY.

This clonotype was picked up one time. The V gene is TRBV10-3, the J gene TRBJ2-2; 12 bases line up with TRBD2. CDR1 is ENHRY, CDR2 SYGVKD, per germline. The CDR3 runs to 14 residues. Unmatched junction bases numbered 2, after V lost 6 bases and J lost 6 bases. CDR3: CAIRTSGSAGELFF. The CDR3 DNA is TGTGCCATCAGGACTAGCGGGAGCGCCGGGGAGCTGTTTTTT.

The table lists this clonotype with a few counts. The chain joins TRBV9 to TRBJ2-7; D is unclear. Trimming stripped 5 bases from V and 3 bases from J, with 24 bases between. Germline CDR1 is SGDLS and CDR2 is YYNGEE. This CDR3 is built from 17 residues. The CDR3: CASSEKERRSQDYEQYF. For the CDR3, the DNA is TGTGCCAGCAGTGAAAAGGAACGACGCTCCCAGGACTACGAGCAGTACTTC. Full variable domain (outside the CDR3, taken from reference TRBV9 and TRBJ2-7): DSGVTQTPKHLITATGQRVTLRCSPRSGDLSVYWYQQSLDQGLQFLIQYYNGEERAKGNILERFSAQQFPDLHSELNLSSLELGDSALYFCASSEKERRSQDYEQYFGPGTRLTVT.

This clonotype was seen repeatedly, ten times or more. The V and J genes are TRBV11-2 and TRBJ2-7; 8 bases line up with TRBD1. V lost 6 bases and J lost 0; bases outside the gene matches: 7. Germline assignment: CDR1 SGHAT and CDR2 FQNNGV. The CDR3 totals 15 residues. CDR3 residues: CASRDRQGFSYEQYF. The CDR3 coding sequence is TGTGCCAGCAGGGACCGACAGGGGTTCTCCTACGAGCAGTACTTC. Full variable domain (remainder filled in from reference TRBV11-2 and TRBJ2-7): EAGVAQSPRYKIIEKRQSVAFWCNPISGHATLYWYQQILGQGPKLLIQFQNNGVVDDSQLPKDRFSAERLKGVDSTLKIQPAKLEDSAVYLCASRDRQGFSYEQYFGPGTRLTVT.

This clonotype came up many times. CDR3 residues: CSARISTGNSPLHF. CDR3 nucleotides: TGCAGTGCTAGGATTTCTACAGGGAACTCACCCCTCCACTTT. This chain uses TRBV20-1 with TRBJ1-6, with D tentatively TRBD1 (6 bases). V was clipped by 3 bases and J by 10 bases, with 16 bases between them. The V gene's germline CDR1 is DFQATT and CDR2 SNEGSKA (reference sequence). There are 14 residues in the CDR3.

This chain joins TRBV12-3 or TRBV12-4 and TRBJ1-6, with TRBD1 matching 10 bases. This CDR3 comprises 15 residues. V was clipped by 6 bases and J by 8 bases; unmatched bases: 7. The CDR3 DNA reads TGTGCCAGCAGCAAACCCGGGACAGGGGATTCACCCCTCCACTTT. Translated: CASSKPGTGDSPLHF.

This chain links TRBV10-3 with TRBJ2-5; D may be TRBD2 (6 bases). Trimming took 5 bases from V and 1 from J, leaving 11 bases between them. This CDR3 has 14 amino acids. Germline CDR1 and CDR2: ENHRY and SYGVKD. CDR3 in DNA: TGTGCCATCAGTTGGCCCGGGGGCCAAGAGACCCAGTACTTC. Its translation: CAISWPGGQETQYF.

This clonotype has ten or more counts. V and J are TRBV7-9 and TRBJ1-3, with D hard to call. Trimming left V 6 bases short and J 4 bases short, with 16 bases between. The length of the CDR3 is 15 residues. In germline, CDR1 is SEHNR, CDR2 FQNEAQ (reference sequence). The CDR3: CASSSRDTQGNTIYF. In DNA form, the CDR3 reads TGTGCCAGCAGTTCTAGGGATACGCAAGGAAACACCATATATTTT.

This clonotype has a count of ten or more. This rearrangement joins TRBV7-2 to TRBJ2-5; TRBD1 is a possible D gene (6 bases). Germline V lookup: CDR1 SGHTA, CDR2 FQGNSA. This CDR3 is 13 amino acids long. The ends were cut back, 3 bases at V and 7 bases at J, with 12 bases in the middle. The CDR3 sequence: CASSFLRGPTQYF. CDR3 in DNA: TGTGCCAGCAGCTTCCTCAGGGGACCGACCCAGTACTTC.

The V gene is TRBV6-5, the J gene TRBJ1-4; D is ambiguous. CDR3 size: 13 residues. Trimming removed 2 bases at V and 5 bases at J, with 6 bases between. The germline gives CDR1 MNHEY, CDR2 SVGAGI. CDR3 loop: CASSYGNNEKLFF. The CDR3 coding sequence is TGTGCCAGCAGTTACGGGAACAATGAAAAACTGTTTTTT.

The sample holds a few counts of this clonotype. The chain employs TRBV20-1 and TRBJ2-7; TRBD1 matches at 8 bases. The CDR3 loop spans 15 amino acids. Unmatched junction bases numbered 6, after V lost 0 bases and J lost 2 bases. Germline V gene data show CDR1 as DFQATT and CDR2 as SNEGSKA (reference sequence). The CDR3 region is CSARDSGQGTYEQYF. CDR3 nucleotides: TGCAGTGCTAGAGACTCAGGACAGGGAACCTACGAGCAGTACTTC.

CDR3: CASSLASGRNGDEQYF. The CDR3 nucleotides read TGTGCCAGCAGCTTAGCCAGCGGGAGAAACGGGGACGAGCAGTACTTC. The chain joins TRBV7-9 to TRBJ2-7, with 8 bases lining up with TRBD2. The CDR3 has 16 residues. From germline, CDR1 is SEHNR and CDR2 FQNEAQ (reference sequence). Trimming at V came to 0 bases and at J to 5 bases, leaving 9 bases not matched to a gene.

This clonotype appeared many times. V is TRBV9 and J is TRBJ1-4, with D unresolved. Germline values: CDR1 SGDLS, CDR2 YYNGEE. The V end lost 2 bases, the J end lost 8 bases, and 10 bases lay between the germline ends. The CDR3 contains 13 residues. CDR3 sequence (DNA): TGTGCCAGCAGCGTTTCCCCCGGGGAAAAACTGTTTTTT. Translating gives CASSVSPGEKLFF.

This chain links TRBV20-1 with TRBJ1-6; D unclear. Per the germline V gene, CDR1 is DFQATT and CDR2 is SNEGSKA (reference sequence). This CDR3 has 12 amino acids. V lost 6 bases, J lost 8 bases, and 11 bases lay in between. DNA of the CDR3: TGCAGTGCGAGAAGCATCGATTCACCCCTCCACTTT. Translation: CSARSIDSPLHF.

This clonotype was counted a single time. Given a much more abundant clone one base away, this may be a read error. The rearrangement joins TRBV12-3 or TRBV12-4 to TRBJ1-5, with 7 positions matching TRBD1. With V trimmed by 4 bases and J by 7 bases, 7 bases remained unmatched. CDR3 length: 14 residues. The CDR3, as DNA: TGTGCCAGCAGTTCACCTCCAGGGGGACAGCCCCAGCATTTT. It encodes CASSSPPGGQPQHF.

This clonotype was seen repeatedly, ten times or more. The V call is TRBV5-1, the J call TRBJ1-1; no clear D gene. The CDR3 spans 10 residues. V shed 9 bases and J shed 2 bases, with 5 bases lying between them. The germline V gene encodes CDR1 SGHRS and CDR2 YFSETQ. The DNA of the CDR3 is TGCGCCAACTTAAACACTGAAGCTTTCTTT. It encodes CANLNTEAFF.